These 18 T cell receptor beta chains were sequenced from one sample in a study of T-cell memory formation after mild COVID-19. MiXCR, run by TCRdb on the 5' RACE reads, gives a single entry per CDR3 protein. The table shows 150,000 to 200,000 distinct CDR3 sequences, with less than 20% occurring only once. The sequencing sample was made of PBMCs or a T cell subset sorted from them (not recorded which). These receptors all come from a man younger than 30 who had mild COVID-19 (a few samples of this study predate the infection). Cell type and time point are not known.

This rearrangement joins TRBV20-1 to TRBJ1-1; D not resolved. This CDR3 comprises 14 residues. Trimming took 3 bases from V and 1 from J, leaving 12 bases between them. The V gene's germline CDR1 is DFQATT and CDR2 SNEGSKA (reference sequence). CDR3 in DNA: TGCAGTGCTAGGAAACCTCCAGGGAACACTGAAGCTTTCTTT. Its translation: CSARKPPGNTEAFF.

This clonotype was observed a few times. V is TRBV7-2 and J is TRBJ2-3; D unresolved. The CDR3 is 14 amino acids. Germline V gene sequence: CDR1 SGHTA, CDR2 FQGNSA. Trimming took 4 bases from V and 2 from J, leaving 10 bases between them. The CDR3 nucleotides are TGTGCCAGCAGCTCCATGGGCCTCACAGATACGCAGTATTTT. It specifies CASSSMGLTDTQYF.

This sequence joins TRBV6-5 and TRBJ1-1, with a tentative D call TRBD1 (5 bases). The CDR3 extends over 11 amino acids. Trimming left V 10 bases short and J 5 bases short, with 11 bases between. The germline CDR1 and CDR2 sequences are MNHEY and SVGAGI. CDR3 sequence (DNA): TGTGCCACCGGGGGTGGAACTGAAGCTTTCTTT. It codes for CATGGGTEAFF.

CDR3 DNA sequence: TGTGCCAGCAGCTTCACCGGGACAGGTTCCCCCTATGGCTACACCTTC. Translated, it gives CASSFTGTGSPYGYTF. The V call is TRBV7-9, the J call TRBJ1-2; 8 bases map to TRBD1. V dropped 3 bases and J dropped 4; count of bases not matched to a gene: 10. The CDR3 has 16 residues. Germline V gene data show CDR1 as SEHNR and CDR2 as FQNEAQ (reference sequence).

This chain uses TRBV5-1 with TRBJ2-5; 9 bases are a match to TRBD2. Trimming removed 6 bases from V and 5 bases from J; junction bases left unmatched: 14. The CDR3 is 16 amino acids. Germline-derived CDR1 and CDR2 are SGHRS and YFSETQ. CDR3: CASTRGGADTRETQYF. The CDR3 region has the DNA TGCGCCAGCACGCGGGGGGGGGCCGACACCAGGGAGACCCAGTACTTC. Together with reference TRBV5-1 and TRBJ2-5, the CDR3 gives the full variable domain: KAGVTQTPRYLIKTRGQQVTLSCSPISGHRSVSWYQQTPGQGLQFLFEYFSETQRNKGNFPGRFSGRQFSNSRSEMNVSTLELGDSALYLCASTRGGADTRETQYFGPGTRLLVL.

J is TRBJ2-7 and V is TRBV7-2; no definite D call. The V and J ends lost 4 bases and 1 base respectively, with 17 bases between them. The CDR3 loop spans 16 amino acids. From germline, CDR1 is SGHTA and CDR2 FQGNSA. CDR3 bases: TGTGCCAGCAGCTGGGTGGGCTCAACCGCTTCCTACGAGCAGTACTTC. Encoded protein: CASSWVGSTASYEQYF.

The V and J genes are TRBV20-1 and TRBJ1-5, with D unresolved. CDR1 DFQATT and CDR2 SNEGSKA come from the germline V gene (reference sequence). V was cut by 3 bases and J by 4 bases, with 7 bases left in between. CDR3 length equals 12 residues. The DNA for the CDR3 is TGCAGTGCTAGTGATGGAAATCAGCCCCAGCATTTT. As protein: CSASDGNQPQHF.

This clonotype was picked up a small number of times. The chain couples TRBV6-5 to TRBJ1-4; D not certain. CDR1 MNHEY and CDR2 SVGAGI come from the germline V gene. The CDR3 consists of 16 residues. Between the trimmed V and J ends, which lost 0 bases and 4 bases, there was a span of 12 bases. CDR3 loop: CASSYSGQIFNEKLFF. The DNA for the CDR3 is TGTGCCAGCAGTTACTCAGGCCAGATCTTTAATGAAAAACTGTTTTTT.

V usage is TRBV29-1 and J usage is TRBJ1-2, with 8 bases lining up with TRBD1. Losses at the gene ends were 4 bases for V and 7 bases for J; bases not matched to a gene: 11. Germline values: CDR1 SQVTM, CDR2 ANQGSEA. The CDR3 covers 14 residues. The CDR3 region is CSVAPQGASRGYTF. The CDR3 DNA is TGCAGCGTTGCCCCCCAGGGGGCGAGTCGTGGCTACACCTTC. Supplemented by reference TRBV29-1 and TRBJ1-2, the full variable domain reads SAVISQKPSRDICQRGTSLTIQCQVDSQVTMMFWYRQQPGQSLTLIATANQGSEATYESGFVIDKFPISRPNLTFSTLTVSNMSPEDSSIYLCSVAPQGASRGYTFGSGTRLTVV.

The table lists this clonotype with a count of one. The chain carries TRBV5-1 and TRBJ1-5, with a possible D match to TRBD1 (6 bases). CDR1 and CDR2 from the germline V gene are SGHRS and YFSETQ. The CDR3 extends over 15 amino acids. Trimming removed 0 bases from V and 4 bases from J, with 11 bases in between. The CDR3 region has the DNA TGCGCCAGCAGCTTGGAAAGCGGGACAAATCAGCCCCAGCATTTT. The encoded protein is CASSLESGTNQPQHF.

This clonotype was counted between two and nine times. The chain recombines TRBV29-1 with TRBJ1-1; D is possibly TRBD1 (6 bases). Germline lookup yields CDR1 SQVTM and CDR2 ANQGSEA. This CDR3 is built from 12 residues. V was pared by 6 bases and J by 5 bases, with 13 bases between. The CDR3 region has the DNA TGCAGCGTCCGAAGGGGGAGTACTGAAGCTTTCTTT. Translating gives CSVRRGSTEAFF. Looking up the rest from reference TRBV29-1 and TRBJ1-1 gives the full variable domain: SAVISQKPSRDICQRGTSLTIQCQVDSQVTMMFWYRQQPGQSLTLIATANQGSEATYESGFVIDKFPISRPNLTFSTLTVSNMSPEDSSIYLCSVRRGSTEAFFGQGTRLTVV.

This chain joins TRBV6-6 and TRBJ1-2, with unresolved D. Germline V gene data show CDR1 as MNHNY and CDR2 as SVGAGI (reference sequence). Trimming shortened V by 2 bases and J by 1 base, and 14 bases separated the two germline ends. The CDR3 is made up of 16 amino acids. CDR3 in DNA: TGTGCCAGCAGTTACGGATTCGCAGTGGATAACTATGGCTACACCTTC. Translation gives CASSYGFAVDNYGYTF.

This clonotype was seen repeatedly, ten times or more. This chain uses TRBV5-1 with TRBJ2-7; tentatively, D is TRBD2 (6 bases). V gave up 4 bases and J gave up 0 bases, with 14 bases separating them. This CDR3 has 15 residues. The germline V gene encodes CDR1 SGHRS and CDR2 YFSETQ. In DNA form, the CDR3 reads TGCGCCAGCAGCACCACCGGACTAAGCTCCTACGAGCAGTACTTC. Protein: CASSTTGLSSYEQYF. The full variable domain, in which reference TRBV5-1 and TRBJ2-7 provide the parts outside the CDR3, is KAGVTQTPRYLIKTRGQQVTLSCSPISGHRSVSWYQQTPGQGLQFLFEYFSETQRNKGNFPGRFSGRQFSNSRSEMNVSTLELGDSALYLCASSTTGLSSYEQYFGPGTRLTVT.

At least ten counts were recorded for this clonotype. This chain connects TRBV3-1 to TRBJ2-5, with 8 bases that match TRBD2. CDR3 length equals 18 residues. Germline V gene lookup returns CDR1 LGHDT and CDR2 YNNKEL (reference sequence). V was clipped by 3 bases and J by 4 bases; unmatched bases: 16. The CDR3 DNA reads TGTGCCAGCAGCCACCTGATGACGGGGGGGGTCTCGTCAGAGACCCAGTACTTC. This codes for CASSHLMTGGVSSETQYF.

The chain combines TRBV10-1 with TRBJ1-2; D remains unclear. Trimming pared 2 bases from V and 8 bases from J, leaving 12 bases between. CDR1 is WNHNN, CDR2 SYGVQD, per germline (reference sequence). This CDR3 has 13 amino acids. The CDR3: CASSEDPSRGYTF. The CDR3, as DNA: TGCGCCAGCAGTGAGGACCCTTCACGAGGCTACACCTTC.

V gene TRBV18 combines with J gene TRBJ2-1, with 10 bases fitting TRBD2. The V gene end was trimmed by 0 bases and the J gene end by 7 bases; junction bases not matched to a gene: 6. Germline V gives CDR1 KGHSH, CDR2 LQKENI. This CDR3 contains 16 residues. For the CDR3, the DNA is TGTGCCAGCTCACCACCCGGCCAGCGGGGGGGGAATGAGCAGTTCTTC. Residues: CASSPPGQRGGNEQFF.

The V gene is TRBV7-9, the J gene TRBJ1-6; D gene unclear. Between the trimmed V and J ends, which lost 4 bases and 9 bases, there was a span of 10 bases. The V gene's germline CDR1 is SEHNR and CDR2 FQNEAQ (reference sequence). There are 13 residues in the CDR3. The CDR3 coding sequence is TGTGCCAGCAGCTGGGGTTTGAGTTCACCCCTCCACTTT. Its protein product is CASSWGLSSPLHF.

This clonotype was seen more than once but under ten times. The chain recombines TRBV7-9 with TRBJ2-3, with unresolved D. V was shortened by 5 bases and J by 6 bases, with 15 bases between the two germline ends. Germline loops: CDR1 SEHNR, CDR2 FQNEAQ (reference sequence). The length of the CDR3 is 14 residues. The DNA for the CDR3 is TGTGCCAGCAGCCCGGGTACGAGTTCTGATACGCAGTATTTT. This gives the protein CASSPGTSSDTQYF.